Presented here are 32 T cell receptor beta chains from one specimen sequenced in a study of regulatory T cells in long-lasting Graves disease. As for time point: newly diagnosed GD, antithyroid drugs for less than 3 months. PBMC RNA served as the TCR library source. Library construction for TCR beta used iRepertoire HTBI primers and Arm-PCR of CDR3 regions. A single record per CDR3 protein comes from TCRdb applying MiXCR to the multiplex PCR reads. The sample gives about 440,000 distinct CDR3 sequences, less than 20% of which show up once; roughly 23% is in the top ten. These data were also reused for a study on T cells in Graves' hyperthyroidism and ophthalmopathy.

The sample was peripheral blood mononuclear cells (PBMCs), taken at new diagnosis, from a patient treated with antithyroid drugs. All receptors derive from a woman aged 18-35 years with Graves disease.

This clonotype was detected many times. The chain combines TRBV20-1 with TRBJ2-7; a weak D match, TRBD1 (5 bases). Germline loops: CDR1 DFQATT, CDR2 SNEGSKA (reference sequence). There are 13 residues in the CDR3. Deletions cut 4 bases from V and 6 bases from J, with 16 bases between. CDR3 nucleotides: TGCAGTGCTAAGACAGACGTCCTACGCGAGCAGTACTTC. It yields the protein CSAKTDVLREQYF.

This clonotype came up many times. The rearrangement links TRBV19 to TRBJ2-7; 7 bases align to TRBD1. This CDR3 is built from 16 residues. CDR1 and CDR2 from the germline V gene are LNHDA and SQIVND (reference sequence). V gave up 3 bases and J gave up 3 bases; unmatched junction bases: 11. CDR3 in DNA: TGTGCCAGTAGTATCTCGAACAGGGGATCTCTCTACGAGCAGTACTTC. Translating gives CASSISNRGSLYEQYF.

This clonotype was seen ten or more times. The rearrangement links TRBV20-1 to TRBJ2-1; D is perhaps TRBD2 (5 bases). V was shortened by 2 bases and J by 6 bases, with 20 bases between the two germline ends. The CDR3 loop spans 16 amino acids. Germline V CDR1 and CDR2: DFQATT, SNEGSKA (reference sequence). The CDR3 loop reads CSARPGERRSINEQFF. CDR3 DNA sequence: TGCAGTGCTAGACCCGGGGAGCGGCGATCCATCAATGAGCAGTTCTTC.

A word on this clonotype: A much larger clone differs by one base, so this may be a read error. The chain combines TRBV12-3 or TRBV12-4 with TRBJ1-2, with D perhaps TRBD1 (5 bases). The CDR3 totals 14 residues. CDR3 nucleotides: TGTACCAGCACCAACCGACAGACTTACTATGGCTACACCTTC. Protein sequence: CTSTNRQTYYGYTF.

Turning to this clonotype: One base separates it from a far larger clone, so it is likely a read error. V is TRBV7-3 and J is TRBJ2-1, with 10 positions matching TRBD2. V lost 2 bases and J lost 10; bases outside the gene matches: 8. Germline V CDR1 and CDR2: SGHTA, FQGTGA. The CDR3 totals 15 residues. The CDR3 sequence: CASSLVSSGSYEQFF. The DNA for the CDR3 is TGTGCCAGCAGCTTAGTGTCTAGCGGGAGCTACGAGCAGTTCTTC.

This clonotype was picked up many times. The V and J genes are TRBV5-6 and TRBJ2-1; D is uncertain. Trimming took 4 bases from V and 9 from J, leaving 14 bases between them. The CDR3 spans 13 residues. The germline V gene encodes CDR1 SGHDT and CDR2 YYEEEE. CDR3 DNA: TGTGCCAGCAGCCCACGCCCCGACCCTGAGCAGTTCTTC. This translates into CASSPRPDPEQFF.

This clonotype has a handful of counts. This chain uses TRBV2 with TRBJ2-2; 10 bases match TRBD1. The ends lost 1 base at V and 5 bases at J; junction bases unmatched: 4. In germline, CDR1 is SNHLY, CDR2 FYNNEI. This CDR3 is built from 16 residues. In DNA, the CDR3 is TGTGCCAGCAGTGAAGGAGACAGGGGGCTGACCGGGGAGCTGTTTTTT. Protein product: CASSEGDRGLTGELFF.

At least ten counts were recorded for this clonotype. The genes are TRBV9 and TRBJ2-3; D may be TRBD2 (5 bases). The CDR3 has 15 amino acids. Trimming shortened V by 0 bases and J by 5 bases, and 13 bases separated the two germline ends. CDR1 SGDLS and CDR2 YYNGEE come from the germline V gene. CDR3 in DNA: TGTGCCAGCAGCGTAGGGGTTAGCGAGATAGATACGCAGTATTTT. Translated, it gives CASSVGVSEIDTQYF.

The rearrangement uses TRBV7-9 and TRBJ2-1; 10 bases map to TRBD1. V lost 2 bases, J lost 8 bases, and 6 bases stayed unmatched. The CDR3 has 15 residues. Looked up from germline, CDR1 is SEHNR and CDR2 is FQNEAQ (reference sequence). The CDR3 here is CASSLYSDRGDEQFF. CDR3 bases: TGTGCCAGCAGCTTATATTCGGACAGGGGGGATGAGCAGTTCTTC.

This clonotype has more than one count but fewer than ten. V is TRBV5-1 and J is TRBJ1-4, with TRBD1 matching over 7 bases. With V trimmed by 1 base and J by 5 bases, 8 bases remained unmatched. Germline V gene lookup returns CDR1 SGHRS and CDR2 YFSETQ. This CDR3 contains 16 residues. The CDR3 sequence is CASSLLGQVSNEKLFF. The DNA of the CDR3 is TGCGCCAGCAGCTTGCTTGGACAGGTGTCCAATGAAAAACTGTTTTTT.

The table lists this clonotype with many counts. This rearrangement joins TRBV7-2 to TRBJ2-1, with 8 positions matching TRBD2. The germline V gene has CDR1 SGHTA and CDR2 FQGNSA. J was trimmed by 8 bases and V by 3 bases; bases with no gene match: 12. CDR3 length: 16 residues. The DNA of the CDR3 is TGTGCCAGCAGCTTTGGGACTAGGGGGTTCATGGATGAGCAGTTCTTC. This sequence encodes CASSFGTRGFMDEQFF.

A remark on this clonotype: One base away lies a much larger clone, so this may be a sequencing read error. CDR3 DNA: TGTGCCAGCGGCTTAGGGCGGGAGTCAAATACGCAGTATTTT. Translated: CASGLGRESNTQYF. The chain links TRBV7-3 to TRBJ2-3; TRBD2 aligns across 7 bases. Germline CDR1 is SGHTA and CDR2 is FQGTGA. This CDR3 is 14 amino acids long.

The table lists this clonotype with a few counts. A read error is likely here: a far larger clone is one base away. V and J are TRBV11-2 and TRBJ2-5; a possible D gene is TRBD1 (8 bases). This CDR3 has 15 residues. V lost 2 bases to trimming and J lost 11 bases, with 21 bases between them. In germline, CDR1 is SGHAT, CDR2 FQNNGV. Written as DNA, the CDR3 is TGTGCCAGCAGCTTAAGCGGGACAGGCTACAATGAGCAGTACTTC. It translates to CASSLSGTGYNEQYF.

There are many counts of this clonotype. The chain recombines TRBV7-9 with TRBJ2-7; the D is unclear. The CDR3 is made up of 14 amino acids. V was cut by 5 bases and J by 3 bases, with 14 bases left in between. The germline gives CDR1 SEHNR, CDR2 FQNEAQ (reference sequence). This chain's CDR3 is CASSNFARNYEQYF. DNA for the CDR3: TGTGCCAGCAGCAACTTTGCGCGGAACTACGAGCAGTACTTC.

This clonotype showed up many times. V gene TRBV5-1 combines with J gene TRBJ2-4; TRBD1 might be the D (6 bases). With 3 bases removed from V and 3 bases from J, the gap between germline ends came to 16 bases. Germline V gives CDR1 SGHRS, CDR2 YFSETQ. The CDR3 loop spans 16 amino acids. The CDR3 here is CASSSGESSVKNIQYF. The DNA of the CDR3 is TGCGCCAGCAGCTCAGGGGAAAGTTCGGTCAAAAACATTCAGTACTTC.

This clonotype was recorded many times. V is TRBV7-9 and J is TRBJ2-7; perhaps TRBD2 as D (5 bases). Germline CDR1 and CDR2: SEHNR and FQNEAQ (reference sequence). The CDR3 spans 13 residues. The germline V and J ends were trimmed by 2 bases and 2 bases, with 7 bases remaining between them. CDR3 DNA sequence: TGTGCCAGCAGCTTATACGGGACCTACGAGCAGTACTTC. This sequence encodes CASSLYGTYEQYF.

V and J are TRBV7-2 and TRBJ2-1; tentatively, D is TRBD2 (7 bases). CDR3 length equals 15 residues. V shed 9 bases and J shed 6 bases, with 21 bases lying between them. Germline CDR1 reads SGHTA; CDR2 reads FQGNSA. CDR3 nucleotides: TGTGCCAGTAGTATATTGGGGGGGCCCATCAATGAGCAGTTCTTC. Translated, it gives CASSILGGPINEQFF. Full variable domain (missing parts from reference TRBV7-2 and TRBJ2-1): GAGVSQSPSNKVTEKGKDVELRCDPISGHTALYWYRQSLGQGLEFLIYFQGNSAPDKSGLPSDRFSAERTGGSVSTLTIQRTQQEDSAVYLCASSILGGPINEQFFGPGTRLTVL.

This clonotype was counted many times. The V gene is TRBV5-1, the J gene TRBJ2-7; D is unresolved. The CDR3 contains 16 residues. The ends were cut back, 0 bases at V and 1 base at J, with 14 bases in the middle. Germline CDR1 reads SGHRS; CDR2 reads YFSETQ. The CDR3 is CASSLAPKHPSYEQYF. CDR3 bases: TGCGCCAGCAGCTTGGCCCCGAAACACCCATCCTACGAGCAGTACTTC.

The sample holds many counts of this clonotype. The chain recombines TRBV6-1 with TRBJ2-1, with D hard to call. The germline CDR1 and CDR2 sequences are MNHNS and SASEGT. Deletions cut 5 bases from V and 1 base from J, with 12 bases between. CDR3 length equals 15 residues. CDR3 region: CASSRPGNSYNEQFF. Written as DNA, the CDR3 is TGTGCCAGCAGTCGCCCGGGTAATTCCTACAATGAGCAGTTCTTC.

The chain joins TRBV2 to TRBJ2-7, with 9 bases aligning to TRBD1. With V trimmed by 0 bases and J by 4 bases, 4 bases remained unmatched. This CDR3 comprises 15 residues. Germline assignment: CDR1 SNHLY and CDR2 FYNNEI. CDR3 bases: TGTGCCAGCAGTGAAGCGGACAGGGGCGGATACGAGCAGTACTTC. This sequence encodes CASSEADRGGYEQYF. Full variable domain (remainder filled in from reference TRBV2 and TRBJ2-7): EPEVTQTPSHQVTQMGQEVILRCVPISNHLYFYWYRQILGQKVEFLVSFYNNEISEKSEIFDDQFSVERPDGSNFTLKIRSTKLEDSAMYFCASSEADRGGYEQYFGPGTRLTVT.

This clonotype was observed a handful of times. The chain uses TRBV6-2 or TRBV6-3 and TRBJ2-7; no clear D. This CDR3 has 13 amino acids. Germline V gene sequence: CDR1 MNHEY, CDR2 SVGEGT. V lost 2 bases, J lost 6 bases, and 11 bases lay in between. CDR3 sequence reads: CASSYPGLTEQYF. In DNA form, the CDR3 reads TGTGCCAGCAGTTACCCCGGGTTAACCGAGCAGTACTTC.

This clonotype has more than one count but fewer than ten. This rearrangement joins TRBV28 to TRBJ1-2; 7 positions agree with TRBD1. Germline CDR1 and CDR2: MDHEN and SYDVKM. This CDR3 comprises 15 residues. After removal of 3 bases from V and 5 bases from J, the junction contained 9 bases not matched to a gene. CDR3 loop: CASSFGGQNRYGYTF. In nucleotides, the CDR3 is TGTGCCAGCAGTTTCGGGGGACAGAACAGATATGGCTACACCTTC.

This clonotype was seen at least ten times. The chain carries TRBV12-3 or TRBV12-4 and TRBJ1-5, with TRBD1 matching 8 bases. This CDR3 contains 15 residues. Losses at the gene ends were 6 bases for V and 7 bases for J; bases not matched to a gene: 11. CDR3 in DNA: TGTGCCAGCAGCCCGACAGGGGTGGGAGGGCAGCCCCAGCATTTT. It encodes CASSPTGVGGQPQHF.

This clonotype showed up many times. The chain employs TRBV11-2 and TRBJ2-3; D remains ambiguous. The CDR3 spans 15 residues. V was shortened by 1 base and J by 0 bases, with 8 bases between the two germline ends. Germline V gives CDR1 SGHAT, CDR2 FQNNGV. CDR3 amino acids: CASSLGLTSTDTQYF. CDR3 nucleotide sequence: TGTGCCAGCAGCTTAGGCCTAACTAGCACAGATACGCAGTATTTT.

On this clonotype itself: A much larger clone differs from this one at a single base, so this may be a read error. The V and J genes are TRBV11-3 and TRBJ2-5; 7 bases are shared with TRBD1. This CDR3 contains 13 residues. V was pared by 5 bases and J by 11 bases, with 11 bases of the junction left unmatched. Germline loops: CDR1 SGHNT, CDR2 YENEEA. CDR3 coding DNA: TGTGCCAGCAGCGGACAGGTCTACAATGAGCAGTACTTC. This translates into CASSGQVYNEQYF.

This clonotype appeared many times. The chain is built from TRBV7-8 and TRBJ2-5; 9 nucleotides agree with TRBD1. Germline CDR1 reads SGHVS; CDR2 reads FQNEAQ. This CDR3 contains 15 residues. The V segment lost 5 bases and the J segment 1 base; nucleotides outside the gene matches: 5. The CDR3 region has the DNA TGTGCCAGCAGCCCCTGGGACAGGGTCCAAGAGACCCAGTACTTC. Protein product: CASSPWDRVQETQYF.

Of note for this clonotype: A read error may produce the germline difference seen at one junction end. This sequence joins TRBV25-1 and TRBJ2-4; 8 nucleotides align to TRBD2. The CDR3 has 14 amino acids. Germline values: CDR1 MGHDK, CDR2 SYGVNS. CDR3 in amino acids: CASSTSPAGGIRYF. CDR3 in DNA: TGTGCCAGCAGTACCTCCCCGGCGGGGGGCATTCGGTACTTC.

In its sample, this clonotype was seen many times. This CDR3 is CSAVQLAGGNEQFF. The CDR3 DNA reads TGCAGTGCCGTCCAACTAGCGGGAGGCAATGAGCAGTTCTTC. The V call is TRBV20-1, the J call TRBJ2-1; 12 nucleotides match TRBD2. V lost 6 bases and J lost 6; bases outside the gene matches: 6. The CDR3 has 14 amino acids. Germline-derived CDR1 and CDR2 are DFQATT and SNEGSKA (reference sequence).

Ten or more counts support this clonotype. V and J are TRBV28 and TRBJ1-1, with D hard to call. Between the trimmed V and J ends, which lost 2 bases and 1 base, there was a span of 5 bases. The CDR3 consists of 13 residues. Germline CDR1 MDHEN, CDR2 SYDVKM. In DNA, the CDR3 is TGTGCCAGCAGTTTAAAGCCGAACACTGAAGCTTTCTTT. This sequence encodes CASSLKPNTEAFF.

The chain couples TRBV6-2 or TRBV6-3 to TRBJ1-6; D gene ambiguous. The CDR3 runs to 15 residues. The V gene lost 3 bases and the J gene lost 4 bases, with 10 bases spanning the gap. Per the germline V gene, CDR1 is MNHEY and CDR2 is SVGEGT. Here the CDR3 DNA reads TGTGCCAGCAGTTATGCGGACGAATATAATTCACCCCTCCACTTT. It specifies CASSYADEYNSPLHF.

The chain is built from TRBV4-1 and TRBJ2-7; perhaps TRBD2 as D (5 bases). The V and J ends lost 1 base and 4 bases respectively, with 20 bases between them. CDR3 length equals 17 residues. The V gene's germline CDR1 is MGHRA and CDR2 YSYEKL. CDR3 residues: CASSQVGQRRSGYEQYF. Written as DNA, the CDR3 is TGCGCCAGCAGCCAAGTAGGGCAGCGGCGGAGTGGGTACGAGCAGTACTTC.

This clonotype was detected ten times or more. The chain carries TRBV24-1 and TRBJ2-5; D may be TRBD1 (5 bases). The CDR3 is 14 residues long. V was cut by 4 bases and J by 2 bases, with 10 bases left in between. CDR1 is KGHDR and CDR2 is SFDVKD in the germline V gene. The CDR3 DNA reads as TGTGCCACCAGTGACCGACAGACTCAAGAGACCCAGTACTTC. It specifies CATSDRQTQETQYF.